The 4 T cell receptor beta chains listed next were all sequenced from one sample in a study of T cell responses to AZD1222 COVID-19 vaccine. Generated by immunoSEQ multiplex PCR, the TCRdb table keeps only in-frame clones and is missing some. The table includes some 150,000 clones, 88% detected once. The starting material was peripheral blood, obtained 28 days after the second dose of the MenACWY control vaccine. The receptors derive from an adult who received the MenACWY meningococcal vaccine as a control.

CDR3 bases: TGTGCCACCAGCAGAGTAGGGACTCGAAACACCATATATTTT. This codes for CATSRVGTRNTIYF. J is TRBJ1-3 and V is TRBV15; D might be TRBD1 (5 bases). The CDR3 is made up of 14 amino acids. Germline CDR1 is LNHNV and CDR2 is YYDKDF (reference sequence). V lost 1 base and J 5 bases, leaving 9 bases between the germline ends.

This clone was seen a handful of times. This chain uses TRBV6-2 or TRBV6-3 with TRBJ2-7, with D perhaps TRBD1 (5 bases). Germline loops: CDR1 MNHEY, CDR2 SVGEGT. This CDR3 spans 16 amino acids. The ends were cut back, 2 bases at V and 3 bases at J, with 17 bases in the middle. The CDR3, as DNA: TGTGCCAGCAGTTACCCGATGACAGATACCCGCTACGAGCAGTACTTC. It yields the protein CASSYPMTDTRYEQYF.

The chain links TRBV6-5 to TRBJ1-1; no definite D call. Deletions cut 2 bases from V and 2 bases from J, with 6 bases between. Germline-derived CDR1 and CDR2 are MNHEY and SVGAGI. The CDR3 totals 13 residues. The CDR3 bases are TGTGCCAGCAGTTACCACATAAACACTGAAGCTTTCTTT. Translated: CASSYHINTEAFF.

V usage is TRBV18 and J usage is TRBJ1-3; D possibly corresponds to TRBD1 (5 bases). The germline CDR1 and CDR2 sequences are KGHSH and LQKENI. The ends were cut back, 5 bases at V and 1 base at J, with 12 bases in the middle. The CDR3 consists of 15 residues. The chain's CDR3 is CASSIGQGSGNTIYF. The CDR3 nucleotides read TGTGCCAGCTCAATCGGGCAGGGATCTGGAAACACCATATATTTT.